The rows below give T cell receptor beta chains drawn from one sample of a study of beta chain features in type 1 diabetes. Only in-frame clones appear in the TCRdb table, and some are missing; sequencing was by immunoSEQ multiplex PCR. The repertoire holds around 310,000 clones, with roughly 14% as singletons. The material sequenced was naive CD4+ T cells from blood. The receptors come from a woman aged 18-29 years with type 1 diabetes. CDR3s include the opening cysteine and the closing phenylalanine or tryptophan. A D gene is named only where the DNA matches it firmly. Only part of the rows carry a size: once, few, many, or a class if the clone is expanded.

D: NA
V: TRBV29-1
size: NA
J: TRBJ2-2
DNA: TGCAGCGTCCGTAGCGGCCCGAACACCGGGGAGCTGTTTTTT
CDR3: CSVRSGPNTGELFF

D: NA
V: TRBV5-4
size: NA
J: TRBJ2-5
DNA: TGTGCCAGCAGGCCCCAGGGGGGCGGGACCCAGTACTTC
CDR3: CASRPQGGGTQYF

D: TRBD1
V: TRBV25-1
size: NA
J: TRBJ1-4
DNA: TGTGCCAGCAGTGACTACGGGACAGTTAATGAAAAACTGTTTTTT
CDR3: CASSDYGTVNEKLFF

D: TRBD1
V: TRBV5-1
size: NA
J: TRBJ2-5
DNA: TGCGCCAGCAGCCCAGGACAGGGAGTGGAGACCCAGTACTTC
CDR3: CASSPGQGVETQYF

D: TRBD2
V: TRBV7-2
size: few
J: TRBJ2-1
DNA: TGTGCCAGAAACCGGGGGACTAGCGGGAGGAAAGAGAATGAGCAGTTCTTC
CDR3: CARNRGTSGRKENEQFF

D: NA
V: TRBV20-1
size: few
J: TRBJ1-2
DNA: TGCAGTGCTAGAGTCGGGGTTGGCTACACCTTC
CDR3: CSARVGVGYTF

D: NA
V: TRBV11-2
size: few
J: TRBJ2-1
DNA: TGTGCCAGCAGCTTTTATCATGAGCAGTTCTTC
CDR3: CASSFYHEQFF

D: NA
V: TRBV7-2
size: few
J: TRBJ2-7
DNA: TGTGCCAGCAGCTTAGCGCACAGAGTGTCCTACGAGCAGTACTTC
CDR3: CASSLAHRVSYEQYF

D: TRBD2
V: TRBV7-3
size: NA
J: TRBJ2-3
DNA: TGTGCCAGCAGCTCGTCTAGCGGTAGCACAGATACGCAGTATTTT
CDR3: CASSSSSGSTDTQYF

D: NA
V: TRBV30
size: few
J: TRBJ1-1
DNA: TGTGCCTGGAGTGTACAGGGCCCGGGGGGGGCTTTCTTT
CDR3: CAWSVQGPGGAFF

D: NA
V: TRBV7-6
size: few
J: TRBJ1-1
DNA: TGTGCCAGCAGCTCCGTAGGGACACCGAACACTGAAGCTTTCTTT
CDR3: CASSSVGTPNTEAFF

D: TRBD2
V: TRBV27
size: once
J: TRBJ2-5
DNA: TGTGCCAGCACCCAGGGAGCGGGAGGGCCAGGGGAGACCCAGTACTTC
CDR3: CASTQGAGGPGETQYF

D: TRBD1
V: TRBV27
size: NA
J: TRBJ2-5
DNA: TGTGCCAGCAGTTCCAGGACAGGGATCTATCAAGAGACCCAGTACTTC
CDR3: CASSSRTGIYQETQYF

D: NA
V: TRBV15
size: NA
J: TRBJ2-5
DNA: TGTGCCACCAGCAGAGCCACTCAAGCGGGTCTCGAGACCCAGTACTTC
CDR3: CATSRATQAGLETQYF

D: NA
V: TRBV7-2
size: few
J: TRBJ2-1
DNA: TGTGCCAGCAGCCCCGCGGCAGCGTTTGAGCAGTTCTTC
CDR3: CASSPAAAFEQFF

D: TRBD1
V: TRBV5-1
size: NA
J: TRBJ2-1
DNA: TGCGCCAGCAGCCCTCCGGGACAGAATTACAATGAGCAGTTCTTC
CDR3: CASSPPGQNYNEQFF

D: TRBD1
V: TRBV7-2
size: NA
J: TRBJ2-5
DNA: TGTGCCAGCAGCTTAGGGACAGGGAGGCAGACCCAGTACTTC
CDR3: CASSLGTGRQTQYF

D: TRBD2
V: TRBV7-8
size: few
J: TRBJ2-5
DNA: TGTGCCAGCAGCCTACTGACTAGCGGTGGGCGGGAGACCCAGTACTTC
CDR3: CASSLLTSGGRETQYF

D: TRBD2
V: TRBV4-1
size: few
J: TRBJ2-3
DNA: TGCGCCAGCAGGGCTAGCGGAACTACAGATACGCAGTATTTT
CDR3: CASRASGTTDTQYF

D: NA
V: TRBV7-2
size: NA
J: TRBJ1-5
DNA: TGTGCCAGCAGCTTCTCCAATCAGCCCCAGCATTTT
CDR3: CASSFSNQPQHF

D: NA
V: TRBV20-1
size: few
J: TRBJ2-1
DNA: TGCAGTGCCCGAGGGTTTACTGAGCAGTTCTTC
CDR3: CSARGFTEQFF

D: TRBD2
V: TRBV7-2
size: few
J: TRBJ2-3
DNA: TGTGCCAGCAGCTTAGGGCTAGCGGGGAACACAGATACGCAGTATTTT
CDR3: CASSLGLAGNTDTQYF

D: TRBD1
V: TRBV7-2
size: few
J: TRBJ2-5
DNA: TGTGCCAGCAGCTCCGACTGGACAGGGGAGACCCAGTACTTC
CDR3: CASSSDWTGETQYF

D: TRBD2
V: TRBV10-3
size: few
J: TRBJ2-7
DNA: TGTGCCATCAGTGAGTCGCTAGCGGGAGCGAACGAGCAGTACTTC
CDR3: CAISESLAGANEQYF

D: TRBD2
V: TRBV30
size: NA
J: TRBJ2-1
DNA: TGTGCCTGTACCGGGACTAGCGGGAGCCTTGAGCAGTTCTTC
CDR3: CACTGTSGSLEQFF

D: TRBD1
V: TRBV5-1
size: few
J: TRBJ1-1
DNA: TGCGCCAGCAGCAGGACAGGGGATAACGCTGAAGCTTTCTTT
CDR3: CASSRTGDNAEAFF

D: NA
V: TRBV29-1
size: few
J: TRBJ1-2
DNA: TGCAGCGTTGAACAGGCTATTAACTATGGCTACACCTTC
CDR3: CSVEQAINYGYTF

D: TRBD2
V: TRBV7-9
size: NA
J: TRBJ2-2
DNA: TGTGCCAGCAGCTTAGGCGGGAGGGCCACCGGGGAGCTGTTTTTT
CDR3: CASSLGGRATGELFF

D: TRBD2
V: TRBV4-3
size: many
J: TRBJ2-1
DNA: TGCGCCAGCAGCCAAGCATTTAGCGGGAGTAGGAATGAGCAGTTCTTC
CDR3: CASSQAFSGSRNEQFF